This is a list of T cell receptor beta chains from one sample in a study of brain T cells in children with intractable seizures. The data were produced by immunoSEQ multiplex PCR, yet TCRdb's version contains in-frame clones alone and is incomplete. This sample has approximately 110,000 clones; 85% to 95% occur once, and the top ten carry 3.8%. Source: peripheral blood, taken at surgery. The receptors come from a boy younger than two with hemimegalencephaly and intractable seizures. The CDR3 runs from the conserved cysteine through the conserved F or W. Each record gives: clone size, V gene, D gene, J gene, CDR3 protein, CDR3 DNA. D genes are given only for firm matches. Clone size, where shown, is once, few, many, or a class for clones that have expanded.

>-|TRBV28|-|TRBJ2-3
CASSSRGHGRPDTQYF
TGTGCCAGCAGCTCCCGGGGGCACGGGAGACCAGATACGCAGTATTTT
>-|TRBV7-8|-|TRBJ1-1
CASSLRQNTEAFF
TGTGCCAGCAGCTTACGACAGAACACTGAAGCTTTCTTT
>-|TRBV5-1|TRBD2|TRBJ2-1
CASSLELAGRDEQFF
TGCGCCAGCAGCTTGGAACTAGCGGGGCGGGATGAGCAGTTCTTC
>-|TRBV5-1|-|TRBJ1-3
CASSLGTSLRNTIYF
TGCGCCAGCAGCCTAGGGACATCCCTGAGAAACACCATATATTTT
>-|TRBV28|-|TRBJ2-4
CASSDGGLAKNIQYF
TGTGCCAGCAGTGACGGGGGCCTAGCCAAAAACATTCAGTACTTC
>-|TRBV3-1/TRBV3-2|-|TRBJ2-7
CASSRSSYEQYF
TGTGCCAGCAGCCGGAGCTCCTACGAGCAGTACTTC
>-|TRBV2|-|TRBJ2-2
CASSVFNGNTGELFF
TGTGCCAGCAGTGTCTTTAACGGGAACACCGGGGAGCTGTTTTTT
>-|TRBV20-1|-|TRBJ2-5
CSGTQETQYF
TGCAGTGGGACGCAAGAGACCCAGTACTTC
>-|TRBV9|-|TRBJ2-2
CASSDSRGVAGELFF
TGTGCCAGCAGCGACAGTAGGGGCGTCGCCGGGGAGCTGTTTTTT
>-|TRBV6-2/TRBV6-3|-|TRBJ2-7
CASSYAPVLYEQYF
TGTGCCAGCAGTTACGCGCCAGTTCTCTACGAGCAGTACTTC
>once|TRBV6-6|-|TRBJ1-6
CASRTPGRNNSPLHF
TGTGCCAGCAGGACCCCGGGACGGAACAATTCACCCCTCCACTTT
>-|TRBV4-1|-|TRBJ1-2
CASSRRAGGDYGYTF
TGCGCCAGCAGCCGCCGCGCCGGGGGCGACTATGGCTACACCTTC
>-|TRBV19|TRBD1|TRBJ1-4
CASQTGRGEKLFF
TGTGCCAGCCAGACAGGGCGGGGAGAAAAACTGTTTTTT
>-|TRBV6-1|TRBD2|TRBJ2-1
CASSETLAGGYSEQFF
TGTGCCAGCAGTGAAACTCTAGCGGGAGGGTACTCGGAGCAGTTCTTC
>-|TRBV19|-|TRBJ1-6
CASSIGQSSYNSPLHF
TGTGCCAGTAGTATAGGACAGAGCTCCTATAATTCACCCCTCCACTTT
>once|TRBV5-1|-|TRBJ2-2
CASSFKGVVNTGELFF
TGCGCCAGCAGCTTCAAGGGAGTCGTAAACACCGGGGAGCTGTTTTTT
>-|TRBV6-2/TRBV6-3|TRBD2|TRBJ2-2
CASSYSTIGLAGGPVGELFF
TGTGCCAGCAGTTACTCAACGATTGGACTAGCGGGAGGGCCGGTCGGGGAGCTGTTTTTT
>few|TRBV4-3|-|TRBJ2-1
CASSLGRNSYNEQFF
TGCGCCAGCAGCCTAGGACGGAACTCCTACAATGAGCAGTTCTTC
>-|TRBV21-1|-|TRBJ2-2
CASSKGAGPPNTGELFF
TGTGCCAGCAGCAAAGGGGCCGGACCACCGAACACCGGGGAGCTGTTTTTT
>-|TRBV28|-|TRBJ2-2
CASSLFQGYGTGELFF
TGTGCCAGCAGTTTATTCCAGGGGTATGGGACCGGGGAGCTGTTTTTT
>-|TRBV6-5|TRBD2|TRBJ2-7
CASSYETSGSYEQYF
TGTGCCAGCAGTTACGAGACTAGCGGGTCTTACGAGCAGTACTTC
>-|TRBV6-5|-|TRBJ1-1
CASSYEWNTEAFF
TGTGCCAGCAGTTACGAGTGGAACACTGAAGCTTTCTTT
>few|TRBV27|-|TRBJ1-1
CASSLSQGNTEAFF
TGTGCCAGCAGTTTGTCGCAGGGGAACACTGAAGCTTTCTTT
>few|TRBV19|TRBD2|TRBJ2-2
CASSILSGRAGGELFF
TGTGCCAGTAGTATACTAAGCGGGAGGGCCGGCGGGGAGCTGTTTTTT
>-|TRBV2|-|TRBJ2-7
CASSEVYEQYF
TGTGCCAGCAGTGAAGTATACGAGCAGTACTTC
>-|TRBV30|-|TRBJ2-1
CAWSTYNEQFF
TGTGCCTGGAGCACATACAATGAGCAGTTCTTC
>-|TRBV19|-|TRBJ2-2
CASSTPPRGPTGELFF
TGTGCCAGTAGTACTCCTCCCAGGGGACCCACCGGGGAGCTGTTTTTT
>-|TRBV4-1|TRBD1|TRBJ1-4
CASSQGIRGEKLFF
TGCGCCAGCAGCCAAGGGATCAGGGGGGAAAAACTGTTTTTT
>-|TRBV27|-|TRBJ2-1
CASSPIGIPHNEQFF
TGTGCCAGCAGTCCTATAGGGATTCCCCACAATGAGCAGTTCTTC
>-|TRBV10-3|-|TRBJ1-6
CAISVAAYNSPLHF
TGTGCCATCTCGGTGGCGGCCTATAATTCACCCCTCCACTTT
>-|TRBV28|-|TRBJ1-3
CASSTHRALSSGNTIYF
TGTGCCAGCAGCACCCACAGGGCTCTGAGCTCTGGAAACACCATATATTTT
>-|TRBV4-3|-|TRBJ2-1
CASSQGGGTRNNEQFF
TGCGCCAGCAGCCAAGGAGGTGGAACGAGGAACAATGAGCAGTTCTTC
>-|TRBV5-8|-|TRBJ2-7
CASSLQGGLYEQYF
TGTGCCAGCAGCCTCCAGGGTGGCCTCTACGAGCAGTACTTC
>-|TRBV27|TRBD2|TRBJ2-3
CASSLAGLGTDTQYF
TGTGCCAGCAGTTTAGCGGGACTAGGCACAGATACGCAGTATTTT
>-|TRBV6-5|-|TRBJ1-2
CASSYSPTNYGYTF
TGTGCCAGCAGTTACTCCCCCACGAACTATGGCTACACCTTC
>-|TRBV6-5|TRBD1|TRBJ2-3
CASLQTGYSTDTQYF
TGTGCCAGTTTACAGACAGGGTATAGCACAGATACGCAGTATTTT
>once|TRBV21-1|-|TRBJ1-5
CASSKALWGTGGRNQPQHF
TGTGCCAGCAGCAAAGCGCTTTGGGGGACAGGGGGCCGCAATCAGCCCCAGCATTTT
>-|TRBV23-1|-|TRBJ2-4
CASSQEKEAKNIQYF
TGCGCCAGCAGTCAAGAGAAGGAGGCCAAAAACATTCAGTACTTC
>-|TRBV28|-|TRBJ1-5
CASSSDRDNSNQPQHF
TGTGCCAGCAGTTCTGACCGGGACAATAGCAATCAGCCCCAGCATTTT
>-|TRBV4-2|-|TRBJ2-3
CASSQAGAPDTQYF
TGTGCCAGCAGCCAAGCGGGGGCACCAGATACGCAGTATTTT
>-|TRBV7-9|-|TRBJ2-7
CASSSPGPSYEQYF
TGTGCCAGCAGCTCGCCGGGCCCCTCCTACGAGCAGTACTTC
>-|TRBV25-1|TRBD2|TRBJ2-5
CARPRTSGNTFQETQYF
TGTGCCAGACCGAGGACTAGCGGAAATACCTTCCAAGAGACCCAGTACTTC